A single sample is the source of the 27 T cell receptor beta chains below, sequenced in a study of shared clonotypes between healthy human individuals. This table comes from immunoSEQ multiplex PCR, and its TCRdb copy is limited to in-frame clones, with some not included. The profile shows 450,000 to 500,000 clones, 65% to 85% of them singletons. The specimen sequenced was PBMCs. These receptor sequences come from a woman aged 40-49 years in good health. Some clones in this sample may be carry-over from other donors' samples.

Notes on this clone: Since a much larger clone is just one base distant, this may be a read error. V is TRBV6-5 and J is TRBJ2-6, with D unresolved. CDR1 MNHEY and CDR2 SVGAGI come from the germline V gene. The length of the CDR3 is 12 residues. V lost 10 bases and J lost 0, with 4 bases in between. The CDR3 bases are TGTGCCACCCTCTCTGGGGCCAACGTCCTGACTTTC. Encoded protein: CATLSGANVLTF.

The chain uses TRBV7-2 and TRBJ2-3, with D unresolved. Deletions cut 3 bases from V and 9 bases from J, with 10 bases between. This CDR3 is built from 12 residues. Germline loops: CDR1 SGHTA, CDR2 FQGNSA. The CDR3: CASSFGQPTQYF. CDR3 in DNA: TGTGCCAGCAGCTTTGGGCAACCGACGCAGTATTTT.

There are a few counts of this clone. The identical CDR3 is also encoded by other nucleotide sequences in the sample. The CDR3 nucleotides are TGTGCCAGCAGTTACACCGGGGAGCTGTTTTTT. Translation gives CASSYTGELFF. This chain links TRBV2 with TRBJ2-2; D is unclear. Trimming pared 5 bases from V and 3 bases from J, leaving 1 base between. CDR3 length equals 11 residues. Germline lookup yields CDR1 SNHLY and CDR2 FYNNEI.

CDR3 residues: CASSLDRGSGIPNEQFF. CDR3 DNA sequence: TGTGCCAGCAGCTTAGATCGGGGTAGCGGGATCCCCAATGAGCAGTTCTTC. The J gene is TRBJ2-1, the V gene TRBV7-2; 8 nucleotides line up with TRBD2. CDR3 length: 17 residues. Germline V gene sequence: CDR1 SGHTA, CDR2 FQGNSA. Unmatched junction bases numbered 11, after V lost 1 base and J lost 6 bases.

This chain joins TRBV19 and TRBJ2-7; 12 bases are a match to TRBD1. The CDR3 sequence is 16 residues long. The junction had 12 bases not matched to a gene; V was cut back by 5 bases and J by 7 bases. CDR1 and CDR2 (germline): LNHDA, SQIVND (reference sequence). The CDR3 loop reads CASSPTPGQGAGEQYF. The CDR3 DNA follows: TGTGCCAGTAGTCCGACCCCGGGACAGGGGGCGGGTGAGCAGTACTTC. Full variable domain (outside the CDR3, taken from reference TRBV19 and TRBJ2-7): DGGITQSPKYLFRKEGQNVTLSCEQNLNHDAMYWYRQDPGQGLRLIYYSQIVNDFQKGDIAEGYSVSREKKESFPLTVTSAQKNPTAFYLCASSPTPGQGAGEQYFGPGTRLTVT.

This clone was detected once. This clone may be a read error of a much larger clone one base away. The chain is built from TRBV6-6 and TRBJ2-5; D gene unclear. V was trimmed by 5 bases and J by 8 bases, leaving 18 bases between them. CDR3 length equals 14 residues. The germline V gene encodes CDR1 MNHNY and CDR2 SVGAGI (reference sequence). CDR3 DNA: TGTGCCAGCAGTGTGTACGGAACCAAGAGAACCCAGTACTTC. Protein product: CASSVYGTKRTQYF.

The chain combines TRBV28 with TRBJ2-7; perhaps D is TRBD1 or TRBD2 (5 bases each). The CDR3 covers 12 residues. Deletions cut 3 bases from V and 5 bases from J, with 8 bases between. The germline V gene has CDR1 MDHEN and CDR2 SYDVKM. The CDR3 nucleotides read TGTGCCAGCAGTTTCGGGACCCACGAGCAGTACTTC. Translated, it gives CASSFGTHEQYF.

The chain has TRBV19 and TRBJ1-5; TRBD1 matches at 7 bases. The germline V gene has CDR1 LNHDA and CDR2 SQIVND (reference sequence). The CDR3 has 14 residues. The ends lost 11 bases at V and 9 bases at J; junction bases unmatched: 16. The CDR3 DNA follows: TGTGCCTGCCACGTTGGGACAGAGCTGGGGCCCCAGCATTTT. It encodes CACHVGTELGPQHF.

This chain connects TRBV30 to TRBJ2-7, with D unclear. CDR1 is GTSNPN, CDR2 SVGIG, per germline (reference sequence). Trimming shortened V by 4 bases and J by 2 bases, and 15 bases separated the two germline ends. The CDR3 sequence is 14 residues long. CDR3 amino acids: CAWNRPDWTYEQYF. CDR3 DNA sequence: TGTGCCTGGAACCGGCCAGATTGGACCTACGAGCAGTACTTC.

The V and J genes are TRBV28 and TRBJ2-5; D is undetermined. Trimming pared 1 base from V and 5 bases from J, leaving 8 bases between. Germline V gives CDR1 MDHEN, CDR2 SYDVKM. The CDR3 has 13 residues. The CDR3: CASSLYRMETQYF. The DNA for the CDR3 is TGTGCCAGCAGTTTATATAGGATGGAGACCCAGTACTTC.

Concerning this clone itself: A far larger clone is one nucleotide away, so this likely arose from a read error. The chain joins TRBV5-1 to TRBJ1-2, with D perhaps TRBD1 (5 bases). The CDR3 covers 14 residues. Germline loops: CDR1 SGHRS, CDR2 YFSETQ. Deletions cut 2 bases from V and 4 bases from J, with 12 bases between. The CDR3 DNA follows: TGCGCCAGCAGCTTCGGACAACCTAGCTATGGCTACACCTTC. Amino acids: CASSFGQPSYGYTF. Full variable domain (remainder filled in from reference TRBV5-1 and TRBJ1-2): KAGVTQTPRYLIKTRGQQVTLSCSPISGHRSVSWYQQTPGQGLQFLFEYFSETQRNKGNFPGRFSGRQFSNSRSEMNVSTLELGDSALYLCASSFGQPSYGYTFGSGTRLTVV.

V and J are TRBV7-6 and TRBJ2-7, with TRBD1 identical over 8 bases. V gave up 5 bases and J gave up 0 bases; unmatched junction bases: 3. The CDR3 contains 14 residues. Germline V gives CDR1 SGHVS, CDR2 FNYEAQ. CDR3 DNA sequence: TGTGCCAGCAGCCTACAGGGGGGCTCCTACGAGCAGTACTTC. This sequence encodes CASSLQGGSYEQYF.

The J gene is TRBJ1-4, the V gene TRBV27; TRBD1 matches 8 bases. This CDR3 comprises 14 residues. Germline V gives CDR1 MNHEY, CDR2 SMNVEV (reference sequence). J was trimmed by 4 bases and V by 5 bases; bases with no gene match: 3. This chain's CDR3 is CASSGDRINEKLFF. CDR3 DNA sequence: TGTGCCAGCAGTGGGGACAGGATTAATGAAAAACTGTTTTTT.

J is TRBJ2-7 and V is TRBV15, with 8 bases lining up with TRBD2. The CDR3 has 17 amino acids. The J segment lost 0 bases and the V segment lost 0 bases, leaving 7 bases of the junction unmatched. Germline assignment: CDR1 LNHNV and CDR2 YYDKDF (reference sequence). The CDR3 nucleotides are TGTGCCACCAGCAGAGATCTCCCAGCGGGAGCCTCCTACGAGCAGTACTTC. This sequence encodes CATSRDLPAGASYEQYF.

A note on this clone: It differs at one base from a far larger clone, so likely a read error. This sequence joins TRBV7-8 and TRBJ2-7, with unresolved D. V was pared by 6 bases and J by 2 bases, with 17 bases between. Germline CDR1 and CDR2: SGHVS and FQNEAQ. The CDR3 runs 15 residues. The CDR3: CASSFLRCSPYEQYF. CDR3 nucleotide sequence: TGTGCCAGCAGTTTCCTCCGCTGCTCACCCTACGAGCAGTACTTC.

The chain is built from TRBV5-6 and TRBJ1-1; D gene ambiguous. The CDR3 covers 13 residues. Germline CDR1 is SGHDT and CDR2 is YYEEEE. V lost 1 base, J lost 4 bases, and 8 bases lay in between. This CDR3 reads CASSLRGSTEAFF. Written as DNA, the CDR3 is TGTGCCAGCAGCTTGAGAGGGAGCACTGAAGCTTTCTTT.

The chain has TRBV19 and TRBJ2-2, with D possibly TRBD1 on 5 matching bases. The V and J ends lost 3 bases and 0 bases respectively, with 8 bases between them. This CDR3 contains 15 residues. The V gene's germline CDR1 is LNHDA and CDR2 SQIVND (reference sequence). The CDR3 is CASSIRAANTGELFF. For the CDR3, the DNA is TGTGCCAGTAGTATCAGGGCTGCGAACACCGGGGAGCTGTTTTTT.

The chain carries TRBV10-2 and TRBJ2-4; D is undetermined. Trimming shortened V by 2 bases and J by 0 bases, and 8 bases separated the two germline ends. Per the germline V gene, CDR1 is WSHSY and CDR2 is SAAADI. This CDR3 has 15 amino acids. DNA for the CDR3: TGCGCCAGCAGTGAGGGGGTGCTAGCCAAAAACATTCAGTACTTC. This gives the protein CASSEGVLAKNIQYF.

With regard to this clone: A single base separates this from a much larger clone, so it may be a read error. Within the sample, other DNA sequences also encode this same CDR3. The V call is TRBV7-7, the J call TRBJ2-1; D is possibly TRBD2 (5 bases). The CDR3 spans 17 residues. The V gene's germline CDR1 is SSHAT and CDR2 FNYEAQ (reference sequence). The CDR3 DNA sequence: TGTGCTAGCAGCTTAGCGCTAGGCTGGAGCTCCTACAATGAGCAGTTCTTC. This codes for CASSLALGWSSYNEQFF.

To note about this clone: Sequence at one end of the junction differs from germline and may be a read error. The chain is built from TRBV25-1 and TRBJ2-7; 8 nucleotides match TRBD1. This CDR3 has 11 amino acids. Germline loops: CDR1 MGHDK, CDR2 SYGVNS. Written as DNA, the CDR3 is TGTGCCAGCCGATACGGGACAGGAGAAACTTTC. Its translation is CASRYGTGETF.

The gene calls are TRBV5-1 and TRBJ1-6; no reliable D call. V dropped 4 bases and J dropped 10 bases, with 12 bases sitting between them. Germline V lookup: CDR1 SGHRS, CDR2 YFSETQ. This CDR3 has 13 amino acids. This chain's CDR3 is CASSALNGSPLHF. Written as DNA, the CDR3 is TGCGCCAGCAGCGCCCTGAACGGGTCACCCCTCCACTTT.

The rearrangement links TRBV30 to TRBJ1-2; D is unresolved. This CDR3 comprises 14 residues. V was clipped by 1 base and J by 1 base, with 10 bases between them. Germline loops: CDR1 GTSNPN, CDR2 SVGIG (reference sequence). CDR3 sequence reads: CAWSGMALNYGYTF. The CDR3 region has the DNA TGTGCCTGGAGTGGGATGGCGCTTAACTATGGCTACACCTTC. Together with reference TRBV30 and TRBJ1-2, the CDR3 gives the full variable domain: SQTIHQWPATLVQPVGSPLSLECTVEGTSNPNLYWYRQAAGRGLQLLFYSVGIGQISSEVPQNLSASRPQDRQFILSSKKLLLSDSGFYLCAWSGMALNYGYTFGSGTRLTVV.

V is TRBV5-4 and J is TRBJ2-1; TRBD2 agrees at 11 bases. The junction had 7 bases not matched to a gene; V was cut back by 5 bases and J by 3 bases. The CDR3 extends over 16 amino acids. Looked up from germline, CDR1 is SGHNT and CDR2 is YYREEE (reference sequence). The CDR3 bases are TGTGCCAGCAGACCGACTAGCGGGAATAACTACAATGAGCAGTTCTTC. Protein sequence: CASRPTSGNNYNEQFF.

V usage is TRBV28 and J usage is TRBJ2-7, with D unresolved. CDR1 and CDR2 (germline): MDHEN, SYDVKM. The CDR3 sequence is 12 residues long. Trimming removed 7 bases at V and 4 bases at J, with 11 bases between. The CDR3 DNA follows: TGTGCCAGCACCCCGCGAGGTTACGAGCAGTACTTC. Translation gives CASTPRGYEQYF. The full variable domain, rest sourced from reference TRBV28 and TRBJ2-7, is DVKVTQSSRYLVKRTGEKVFLECVQDMDHENMFWYRQDPGLGLRLIYFSYDVKMKEKGDIPEGYSVSREKKERFSLILESASTNQTSMYLCASTPRGYEQYFGPGTRLTVT.

This clone was detected only once. The chain couples TRBV29-1 to TRBJ2-7; no clear D gene. The CDR3 extends over 14 amino acids. Deletions cut 1 base from V and 2 bases from J, with 12 bases between. CDR1 and CDR2 from the germline V gene are SQVTM and ANQGSEA. CDR3 loop: CSVEADGSPYEQYF. The DNA for the CDR3 is TGCAGCGTTGAAGCCGACGGGTCCCCCTACGAGCAGTACTTC.

This clone was seen at least ten times. The identical CDR3 is also encoded by other nucleotide sequences in the sample. The V and J genes are TRBV6-1 and TRBJ1-5; D is unclear. Trimming cost V 7 bases and J 4 bases, with 17 bases left between them. Per germline, CDR1 MNHNS and CDR2 SASEGT. The CDR3 has 15 amino acids. The CDR3 is CASTALLGSNQPQHF. The CDR3, as DNA: TGTGCCAGCACTGCCCTCCTGGGTTCGAATCAGCCCCAGCATTTT.

This clone was counted a single time. The chain carries TRBV11-2 and TRBJ2-7, with D perhaps being TRBD1 or TRBD2 (6 bases each). Germline loops: CDR1 SGHAT, CDR2 FQNNGV. CDR3 length equals 14 residues. With 6 bases removed from V and 2 bases from J, the gap between germline ends came to 14 bases. The CDR3 sequence is CASRRLGGPYEQYF. The CDR3 bases are TGTGCCAGCAGGCGACTAGGGGGGCCCTACGAGCAGTACTTC.